A single sample gave rise to the 8 T cell receptor beta chains below, sequenced in a study of blood T cells in healthy people across ages. Using a J-beta primer mix together with a sample-barcoded 5' primer, a second PCR was run for 7 to 11 cycles. TCRdb re-called the 5' RACE reads with MiXCR, one entry per CDR3 protein. The data contain 1.5 million to 1.9 million distinct CDR3 sequences, around 40% of them singletons. Sample: blood. The receptors stem from a woman younger than 35 in good health.

The chain carries TRBV29-1 and TRBJ2-5, with D unresolved. This CDR3 region has 11 residues. Trimming took 3 bases from V and 11 from J, leaving 13 bases between them. The germline CDR1 and CDR2 sequences are SQVTM and ANQGSEA. CDR3: CSVEGGNEQYF. The CDR3 DNA sequence: TGCAGCGTTGAGGGCGGCAATGAGCAGTACTTC.

This sequence joins TRBV27 and TRBJ1-2; no reliable D call. Germline-derived CDR1 and CDR2 are MNHEY and SMNVEV (reference sequence). V lost 5 bases, J lost 4 bases, and 11 bases lay in between. The CDR3 length is 13 residues. CDR3 sequence (DNA): TGTGCCAGCAGTGTCAGCCCTTCCTATGGCTACACCTTC. This codes for CASSVSPSYGYTF.

The V and J genes are TRBV13 and TRBJ2-3; 7 positions agree with TRBD1. Germline lookup yields CDR1 PRHDT and CDR2 FYEKMQ (reference sequence). The CDR3 consists of 15 residues. V was pared by 5 bases and J by 2 bases, with 7 bases of the junction left unmatched. In DNA form, the CDR3 reads TGTGCCAGCAGCATAAGACAGGGAATCACAGATACGCAGTATTTT. Its protein product is CASSIRQGITDTQYF.

This clonotype was seen many times. The rearrangement uses TRBV12-3 or TRBV12-4 and TRBJ2-7, with a weak D call TRBD2 (6 bases). The ends were cut back, 3 bases at V and 0 bases at J, with 9 bases in the middle. CDR3 length equals 14 residues. CDR3 sequence: CASSLEGFSYEQYF. In DNA, the CDR3 is TGTGCCAGCAGTTTGGAGGGCTTCTCCTACGAGCAGTACTTC.

As concerns this clonotype: At one end, the junction sequence differs from germline, possibly due to a read error. This sequence joins TRBV20-1 and TRBJ1-1; 7 positions match TRBD1. Germline lookup yields CDR1 DFQATT and CDR2 SNEGSKA (reference sequence). This CDR3 region has 15 residues. The CDR3 sequence: CNARDKGQVNTEAFF. DNA of the CDR3: TGCAATGCTAGAGACAAAGGACAGGTGAACACTGAAGCTTTCTTT.

This clonotype turned up a few times. Its ends do not fully match the called genes, so a read error is possible. The chain employs TRBV7-7 and TRBJ2-1, with 9 bases lining up with TRBD1. CDR1 and CDR2 (germline): SSHAT, FNYEAQ (reference sequence). The CDR3 runs 14 residues. The CDR3 region has the DNA TGTGCTAGCAGCAGGGGACAGGGCTACAATGAGCAGTTCTTC. It codes for CASSRGQGYNEQFF.

The J gene is TRBJ1-2, the V gene TRBV10-3, with D possibly TRBD1 on 5 matching bases. Germline-derived CDR1 and CDR2 are ENHRY and SYGVKD. Trimming left V 4 bases short and J 1 base short, with 7 bases between. The CDR3 has 13 residues. The CDR3 DNA is TGTGCCATCAGTGGACAGTTTAACTATGGCTACACCTTC. The encoded protein is CAISGQFNYGYTF.

This chain connects TRBV29-1 to TRBJ1-1; 9 bases fit TRBD1. The V segment lost 7 bases and the J segment 4 bases; nucleotides outside the gene matches: 7. This CDR3 contains 13 residues. Germline-derived CDR1 and CDR2 are SQVTM and ANQGSEA. The CDR3 sequence: CSGDRAQGTEAFF. The CDR3 region has the DNA TGCAGCGGGGACAGGGCTCAGGGCACTGAAGCTTTCTTT.